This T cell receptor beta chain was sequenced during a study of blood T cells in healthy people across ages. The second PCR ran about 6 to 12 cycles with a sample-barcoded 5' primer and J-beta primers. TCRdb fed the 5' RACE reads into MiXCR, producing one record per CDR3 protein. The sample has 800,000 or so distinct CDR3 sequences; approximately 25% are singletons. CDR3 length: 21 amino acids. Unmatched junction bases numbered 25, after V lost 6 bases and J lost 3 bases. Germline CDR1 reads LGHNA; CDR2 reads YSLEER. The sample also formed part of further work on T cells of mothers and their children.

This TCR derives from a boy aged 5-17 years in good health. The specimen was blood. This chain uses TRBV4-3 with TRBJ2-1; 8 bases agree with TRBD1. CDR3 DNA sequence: TGCGCCAGCAGACTTCCCCTGGGAGGCAGGGGGCCGGTGAGGGTCTACAATGAGCAGTTCTTC. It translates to CASRLPLGGRGPVRVYNEQFF.